Listed below are T cell receptor beta chains from one sample, sequenced in a study of T cell responses to AZD1222 COVID-19 vaccine. TCRdb keeps only in-frame clones here, not all; method: immunoSEQ multiplex PCR. Seen here are about 120,000 clones, roughly 86% observed once, and the top ten hold 2.5% to 3.5%. Sample: peripheral blood, taken 28 days after the second AZD1222 dose. These receptors were collected from an adult who received the AZD1222 COVID-19 vaccine. The CDR3 runs from the conserved cysteine through the conserved F or W. D genes are given only for firm matches. Some rows have no size entry. The others give once, few or many, or a class for an expanded clone.

size,V,J,D,CDR3,DNA
.,TRBV5-1,TRBJ1-2,.,CASSLDRSGYTF,TGCGCCAGCAGTTTAGATAGGTCCGGCTACACCTTC
.,TRBV18,TRBJ2-3,.,CASSRTSSTDTQYF,TGTGCCAGCTCCCGGACATCTAGCACAGATACGCAGTATTTT
.,TRBV7-9,TRBJ2-6,.,CASSATGSGANVLTF,TGTGCCAGCAGCGCCACAGGGTCTGGGGCCAACGTCCTGACTTTC
.,TRBV19,TRBJ2-7,TRBD2,CASSRLAGVSYEQYF,TGTGCCAGTAGTAGACTAGCGGGGGTCTCCTACGAGCAGTACTTC
.,TRBV6-5,TRBJ2-2,TRBD2,CASSYGLAGGPGELFF,TGTGCCAGCAGTTACGGACTAGCGGGGGGTCCCGGGGAGCTGTTTTTT
.,TRBV2,TRBJ2-2,TRBD1,CARGQVTGELFF,TGTGCCAGGGGACAGGTCACCGGGGAGCTGTTTTTT
.,TRBV19,TRBJ1-2,.,CASKEQGNGYTF,TGTGCCAGTAAGGAGCAGGGGAATGGCTACACCTTC
.,TRBV5-1,TRBJ1-1,TRBD1,CASSIITGETEAFF,TGCGCCAGCAGCATCATAACAGGGGAGACTGAAGCTTTCTTT
.,TRBV24-1,TRBJ1-2,.,CATSDRANYGYTF,TGTGCCACCAGTGACCGAGCTAACTATGGCTACACCTTC
.,TRBV5-5,TRBJ2-3,.,CASSTSGASTDTQYF,TGTGCCAGCAGCACGTCCGGGGCGAGCACAGATACGCAGTATTTT
.,TRBV19,TRBJ2-7,.,CASSIDYQRRSSYEQYF,TGTGCCAGTAGTATAGATTACCAGCGCAGAAGCTCCTACGAGCAGTACTTC
.,TRBV9,TRBJ2-3,.,CASSVVGGTDTQYF,TGTGCCAGCAGCGTAGTAGGGGGCACAGATACGCAGTATTTT
.,TRBV6-5,TRBJ2-7,TRBD1,CASSTQGAGVEQYF,TGTGCCAGCAGTACCCAGGGGGCTGGAGTCGAGCAGTACTTC
.,TRBV6-5,TRBJ2-7,TRBD1,CASSYSRGTGDEQYF,TGTGCCAGCAGTTACTCAAGAGGGACAGGGGACGAGCAGTACTTC
.,TRBV19,TRBJ2-1,.,CASSTDSSSYNEQFF,TGTGCCAGTAGTACCGACAGTAGCTCCTACAATGAGCAGTTCTTC
few,TRBV30,TRBJ1-3,.,CAWSVRDRDTIYF,TGTGCCTGGAGTGTCAGGGATAGGGACACCATATATTTT
.,TRBV11-3,TRBJ2-5,TRBD1,CASSKRTGQGAGETQYF,TGTGCCAGCAGCAAACGAACGGGACAGGGGGCAGGAGAGACCCAGTACTTC
.,TRBV6-5,TRBJ1-6,.,CASSYSAEIYNSPLHF,TGTGCCAGCAGTTACTCTGCCGAGATTTATAATTCACCCCTCCACTTT
.,TRBV7-2,TRBJ2-1,TRBD2,CASSPAGTSGGYNEQFF,TGTGCCAGCAGCCCAGCCGGGACTAGCGGGGGGTACAATGAGCAGTTCTTC
.,TRBV6-5,TRBJ1-1,.,CASSYGRGNTEAFF,TGTGCCAGCAGTTACGGCCGGGGGAACACTGAAGCTTTCTTT
.,TRBV5-1,TRBJ2-5,.,CASSLFARGTETQYF,TGCGCCAGCAGCTTGTTCGCCAGGGGTACAGAGACCCAGTACTTC
.,TRBV6-6,TRBJ1-2,.,CASRQLNSRSGYTF,TGTGCCAGCAGACAACTCAATTCTAGGTCTGGCTACACCTTC
.,TRBV18,TRBJ1-4,TRBD1,CASSPPGQGIRGEKLFF,TGTGCCAGCTCACCACCGGGACAGGGGATCCGTGGTGAAAAACTGTTTTTT
.,TRBV4-1,TRBJ2-1,.,CASSQVGQNSYNEQFF,TGCGCCAGCAGCCAAGTTGGGCAGAACTCCTACAATGAGCAGTTCTTC
.,TRBV6-5,TRBJ2-7,.,CASRMPGGLDEQYF,TGTGCCAGCAGGATGCCGGGGGGCCTCGACGAGCAGTACTTC
.,TRBV7-8,TRBJ2-1,TRBD2,CASSLLGTSGNNEQFF,TGTGCCAGCAGCTTGTTGGGGACTAGCGGGAACAATGAGCAGTTCTTC
.,TRBV28,TRBJ1-2,.,CASRQTRNYGYTF,TGTGCCTCTAGACAGACACGTAACTATGGCTACACCTTC
.,TRBV6-5,TRBJ2-1,TRBD2,CASSQTSGGYNEQFF,TGTGCCAGCAGCCAGACTAGCGGGGGCTACAATGAGCAGTTCTTC
.,TRBV10-2,TRBJ1-1,.,CASRDLGDTEAFF,TGCGCCAGCCGGGACCTGGGGGACACTGAAGCTTTCTTT
.,TRBV28,TRBJ1-4,.,CASSSGNLNEKLFF,TGTGCCAGCAGTTCGGGTAATCTTAATGAAAAACTGTTTTTT
.,TRBV15,TRBJ1-4,.,CATSRDYEGGDEKLFF,TGTGCCACCAGCAGAGATTACGAGGGAGGTGACGAAAAACTGTTTTTT
.,TRBV7-2,TRBJ2-5,TRBD2,CASSLSGTTILYF,TGTGCCAGCAGCTTGTCTGGGACTACTATATTGTACTTC
.,TRBV7-9,TRBJ1-2,.,CASSLGTGIGGYTF,TGTGCCAGCAGCTTAGGTACGGGGATAGGTGGCTACACCTTC
.,TRBV6-1,TRBJ2-3,.,CASSVRRAEPTDTQYF,TGTGCCAGCAGTGTCCGAAGAGCGGAGCCCACAGATACGCAGTATTTT
.,TRBV6-4,TRBJ1-2,.,CASSEGANYGYTF,TGTGCCAGCAGTGAGGGGGCTAACTATGGCTACACCTTC
once,TRBV4-3,TRBJ1-3,.,CASSQDPGGGNTIYF,TGCGCCAGCAGCCAAGATCCGGGGGGTGGAAACACCATATATTTT
.,TRBV10-2,TRBJ1-2,.,CASSEPGRQFGYTF,TGCGCCAGCAGTGAGCCAGGGAGGCAGTTTGGCTACACCTTC
once,TRBV5-1,TRBJ1-2,.,CASRPQGLSQDGYTF,TGCGCCAGCAGGCCACAGGGATTAAGTCAAGACGGCTACACCTTC
.,TRBV5-1,TRBJ1-4,.,CASSFGGSNEKLFF,TGCGCCAGCAGCTTCGGGGGATCTAATGAAAAACTGTTTTTT
.,TRBV4-1,TRBJ1-2,TRBD1,CASSHPRTGPDYGYTF,TGCGCCAGCAGCCATCCTAGGACAGGACCTGACTATGGCTACACCTTC
.,TRBV4-1,TRBJ1-2,.,CASSQERGGYTF,TGCGCCAGCAGCCAAGAAAGGGGTGGCTACACCTTC
many,TRBV16,TRBJ2-7,.,CASSQYTPYEQYF,TGTGCCAGCAGCCAATATACCCCTTACGAGCAGTACTTC
.,TRBV6-5,TRBJ1-5,TRBD1,CASSSGQENQPQHF,TGTGCCAGCAGCTCGGGACAGGAGAATCAGCCCCAGCATTTT
.,TRBV6-5,TRBJ1-1,.,CASSYVSTEAFF,TGTGCCAGCAGTTATGTGTCGACAGAAGCTTTCTTT
few,TRBV6-5,TRBJ1-1,TRBD1,CASTPGRGVAFF,TGTGCCAGCACCCCCGGCAGGGGGGTGGCTTTCTTT
.,TRBV28,TRBJ2-7,.,CAGQPEYF,TGTGCCGGGCAGCCTGAGTACTTC